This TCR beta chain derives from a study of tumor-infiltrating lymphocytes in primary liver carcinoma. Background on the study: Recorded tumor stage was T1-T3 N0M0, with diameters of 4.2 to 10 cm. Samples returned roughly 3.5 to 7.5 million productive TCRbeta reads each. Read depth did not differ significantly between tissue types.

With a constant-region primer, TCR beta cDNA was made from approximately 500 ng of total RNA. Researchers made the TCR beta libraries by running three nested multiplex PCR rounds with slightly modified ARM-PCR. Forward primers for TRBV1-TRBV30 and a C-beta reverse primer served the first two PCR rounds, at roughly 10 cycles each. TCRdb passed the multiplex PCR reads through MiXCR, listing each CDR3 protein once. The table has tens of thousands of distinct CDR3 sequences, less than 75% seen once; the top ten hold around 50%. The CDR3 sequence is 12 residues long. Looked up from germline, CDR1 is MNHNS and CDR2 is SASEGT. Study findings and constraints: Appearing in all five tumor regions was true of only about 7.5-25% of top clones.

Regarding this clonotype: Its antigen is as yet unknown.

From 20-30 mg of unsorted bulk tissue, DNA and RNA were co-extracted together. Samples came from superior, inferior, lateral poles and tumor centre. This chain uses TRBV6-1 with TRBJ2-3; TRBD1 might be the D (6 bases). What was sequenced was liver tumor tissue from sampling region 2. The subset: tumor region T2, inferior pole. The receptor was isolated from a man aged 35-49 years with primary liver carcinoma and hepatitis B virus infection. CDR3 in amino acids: CVAGELTDTQYF. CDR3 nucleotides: TGTGTCGCAGGGGAGCTCACGGATACGCAGTATTTT.